This T cell receptor beta chain appears in the sequencing data of a study of blood T cells in healthy people across ages. Study-wide points: In older individuals, TCR beta diversity per million T cells was lower, falling roughly linearly with age.

Germline trimming cut 1 base from V and 1 base from J; bases unmatched to any gene: 16. The germline CDR1 and CDR2 sequences are DFQATT and SNEGSKA (reference sequence). The CDR3 consists of 19 residues. This clonotype was detected a few times. Antigen: not known. Isolation yielded PBMCs, at least 7 million per sample, in every case. Every sample gave at least 5.5 micrograms of total RNA when it was extracted. The second PCR ran roughly 6 to 12 cycles with a sample-barcoded 5' primer and J-beta primers. Every cDNA molecule bore a tag from a template-switch adaptor containing 12 random nucleotides. TCRdb recomputed calls from the 5' RACE reads with MiXCR, one row per CDR3 protein. In the table there are about 1,600,000 distinct CDR3 sequences, roughly 45% of which are singletons.

This clonotype was sampled from a woman aged 18-30 years in good health. The V call is TRBV20-1, the J call TRBJ2-3; 8 positions match TRBD2. The sample consisted of blood. CDR3 in amino acids: CSARGLLSGGHDGTDTQYF. CDR3 nucleotides: TGCAGTGCTAGAGGGCTCCTGAGCGGGGGCCACGATGGCACAGATACGCAGTATTTT.